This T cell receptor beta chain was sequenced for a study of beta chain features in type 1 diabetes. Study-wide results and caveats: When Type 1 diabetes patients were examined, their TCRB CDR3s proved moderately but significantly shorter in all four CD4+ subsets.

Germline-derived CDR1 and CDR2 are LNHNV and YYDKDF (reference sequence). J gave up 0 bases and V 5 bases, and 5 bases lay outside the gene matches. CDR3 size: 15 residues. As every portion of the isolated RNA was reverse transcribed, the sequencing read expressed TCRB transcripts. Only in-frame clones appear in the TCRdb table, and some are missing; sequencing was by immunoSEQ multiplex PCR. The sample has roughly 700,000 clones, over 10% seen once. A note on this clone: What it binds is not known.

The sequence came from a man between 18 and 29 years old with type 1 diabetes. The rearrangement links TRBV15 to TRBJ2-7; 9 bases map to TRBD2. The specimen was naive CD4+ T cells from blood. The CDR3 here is CATSHTSGPSYEQYF. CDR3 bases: TGTGCCACCAGCCACACTAGCGGGCCCTCCTACGAGCAGTACTTC.